What follows are 5 T cell receptor beta chains derived from one specimen sequenced in a study of beta chain features in type 1 diabetes. Whole-study findings and limits: All four CD4+ subsets from Type 1 diabetes patients carried moderately but significantly shorter TCRB CDR3s.

For these receptors, no antigen is known. The sequenced template was cDNA made from the entire isolated RNA. Clones were read by immunoSEQ multiplex PCR, and TCRdb kept only the in-frame ones, dropping some. The sample gives some 250,000 clones, roughly a tenth of which show up once; over 0.015% is in the top ten. Material for sequencing was naive CD4+ T cells from blood. The receptors derive from a man aged 30 to 39 with type 1 diabetes.

The rearrangement joins TRBV5-1 to TRBJ2-3; D possibly corresponds to TRBD1 (6 bases). Germline assignment: CDR1 SGHRS and CDR2 YFSETQ. The CDR3 covers 14 residues. The ends were cut back, 0 bases at V and 4 bases at J, with 9 bases in the middle. CDR3 residues: CASSLGQEADTQYF. The CDR3 DNA reads as TGCGCCAGCAGCTTGGGACAGGAGGCAGATACGCAGTATTTT. The variable domain in full, with the rest retrieved from reference TRBV5-1 and TRBJ2-3, is KAGVTQTPRYLIKTRGQQVTLSCSPISGHRSVSWYQQTPGQGLQFLFEYFSETQRNKGNFPGRFSGRQFSNSRSEMNVSTLELGDSALYLCASSLGQEADTQYFGPGTRLTVL.

The CDR3 here is CASSLAQGAPGANVLTF. The CDR3 DNA reads as TGTGCCAGCAGCTTGGCTCAGGGGGCGCCAGGGGCCAACGTCCTGACTTTC. The chain joins TRBV5-4 to TRBJ2-6, with 8 bases matching TRBD1. Trimming took 0 bases from V and 4 from J; bases not matched to a gene: 6. This CDR3 has 17 amino acids. Germline V gene sequence: CDR1 SGHNT, CDR2 YYREEE (reference sequence).

V is TRBV5-1 and J is TRBJ2-5; possible D gene TRBD2, 6 bases. This CDR3 region has 16 residues. V was cut by 2 bases and J by 0 bases, with 14 bases left in between. Per the germline V gene, CDR1 is SGHRS and CDR2 is YFSETQ. CDR3 in DNA: TGCGCCAGCAGCTTAGGAGGGGCGCTTGACCAAGAGACCCAGTACTTC. Protein sequence: CASSLGGALDQETQYF.

This clone has a handful of counts. This rearrangement joins TRBV20-1 to TRBJ2-1, with 11 bases fitting TRBD1. J gave up 7 bases and V 7 bases, and 0 bases lay outside the gene matches. Looked up from germline, CDR1 is DFQATT and CDR2 is SNEGSKA (reference sequence). CDR3 length: 11 amino acids. Written as DNA, the CDR3 is TGCAGTGGGGACAGGGGGAATGAGCAGTTCTTC. Translation gives CSGDRGNEQFF.

The V call is TRBV7-9, the J call TRBJ1-1, with 7 bases that match TRBD1. The ends lost 6 bases at V and 2 bases at J; junction bases unmatched: 9. Germline CDR1 SEHNR, CDR2 FQNEAQ (reference sequence). The CDR3 sequence is 15 residues long. CDR3 in DNA: TGTGCCAGCAGTGCGCCCGGGACAGCTAACACTGAAGCTTTCTTT. It encodes CASSAPGTANTEAFF.